The clone carrying this T cell receptor (beta chain) was seen many times. TCRdb re-called the 5' RACE reads through MiXCR, storing one row per CDR3 protein. This sample carries over 100,000 distinct CDR3 sequences, 8.4% of them seen once, and the ten largest clones take roughly 25%. The sample originates from a study of T cells after yellow fever vaccination. This CDR3 has 17 residues. The V and J ends lost 3 bases and 5 bases, in that order; junction bases with no gene match: 13. Germline assignment: CDR1 LNHNV and CDR2 YYDKDF (reference sequence). This clonotype originated in a man aged 25-45 years who received the YFV17D yellow fever vaccine. The sample consisted of CD8+ T cells sorted from PBMCs, taken 45 days after the yellow fever booster vaccination. The chain couples TRBV15 to TRBJ2-1; TRBD2 agrees at 7 bases. CDR3 amino acids: CATSSTDGLVTHNEQFF. The CDR3 region has the DNA TGTGCCACCAGCAGTACCGACGGACTAGTAACTCACAATGAGCAGTTCTTC.